One sample yielded the 27 T cell receptor beta chains listed below, sequenced in a study of blood T cell repertoires in COVID-19. Assay: immunoSEQ multiplex PCR; the TCRdb copy retains only in-frame clones and omits some. Here the sample spans a few hundred thousand clones, about 88% being singletons. Sequencing was carried out using PBMCs or T cells enriched from blood (not recorded which). The receptors were gathered from a young woman who had recovered from COVID-19.

V gene TRBV7-9 combines with J gene TRBJ1-2; D is uncertain. Germline CDR1 reads SEHNR; CDR2 reads FQNEAQ (reference sequence). V was clipped by 1 base and J by 4 bases, with 7 bases between them. This CDR3 has 13 residues. CDR3 DNA: TGTGCCAGCAGCTTAGAACAGATCTATGGCTACACCTTC. Translated, it gives CASSLEQIYGYTF.

For the CDR3, the DNA is TGCGCCAGCAGCGACGGAGCTAGGGGCGTTAGCACAGATACGCAGTATTTT. Protein product: CASSDGARGVSTDTQYF. V is TRBV5-1 and J is TRBJ2-3, with D perhaps matching TRBD1 (5 bases). V was shortened by 4 bases and J by 0 bases, with 18 bases between the two germline ends. The CDR3 consists of 17 residues. Germline CDR1 is SGHRS and CDR2 is YFSETQ.

The genes are TRBV4-2 and TRBJ2-7; 12 bases map to TRBD2. The V gene's germline CDR1 is LGHNA and CDR2 YNFKEQ. V lost 4 bases, J lost 6 bases, and 7 bases stayed unmatched. CDR3 size: 15 residues. DNA for the CDR3: TGTGCCAGCAGCCGCCTGACTAGCGGGAGTCGCGAGCAGTACTTC. It specifies CASSRLTSGSREQYF.

This clone was seen once. J is TRBJ2-7 and V is TRBV28; tentatively, D is TRBD1 (5 bases). Germline V gives CDR1 MDHEN, CDR2 SYDVKM. The V gene lost 2 bases and the J gene lost 4 bases, with 15 bases spanning the gap. The length of the CDR3 is 15 residues. CDR3 bases: TGTGCCAGCAGTTTAACGGCCAGGGTAGGTTACGAGCAGTACTTC. This translates into CASSLTARVGYEQYF.

The rearrangement joins TRBV4-1 to TRBJ2-2; 8 bases fit TRBD2. The CDR3 consists of 16 residues. Germline V gives CDR1 MGHRA, CDR2 YSYEKL. V shed 1 base and J 3 bases; nucleotides not matched to a gene: 4. The CDR3 nucleotides read TGCGCCAGCAGCCAAGCGGGGGGGCCGGACACCGGGGAGCTGTTTTTT. As protein: CASSQAGGPDTGELFF.

For the CDR3, the DNA is TGTGCCAGCTCACCTTCATACGGGTCGGGACACCAGAACACTGAAGCTTTCTTT. Protein: CASSPSYGSGHQNTEAFF. The chain has TRBV18 and TRBJ1-1, with a tentative D call TRBD1 (6 bases). The CDR3 consists of 18 residues. Germline lookup yields CDR1 KGHSH and CDR2 LQKENI. With 3 bases removed from V and 1 base from J, the gap between germline ends came to 21 bases.

This sequence joins TRBV13 and TRBJ1-2; 7 nucleotides line up with TRBD1. Germline trimming cut 2 bases from V and 6 bases from J; bases unmatched to any gene: 6. Per germline, CDR1 PRHDT and CDR2 FYEKMQ (reference sequence). The length of the CDR3 is 14 residues. The CDR3 bases are TGTGCCAGCAGCTTATTAGAGGGGGCGCATGGCTACACCTTC. It translates to CASSLLEGAHGYTF.

The V and J genes are TRBV28 and TRBJ2-7; 9 bases map to TRBD2. The CDR3 is 14 amino acids. V shed 7 bases and J 1 base; nucleotides not matched to a gene: 5. Germline V CDR1 and CDR2: MDHEN, SYDVKM. The CDR3 reads CASKPSGMSYEQYF. CDR3 bases: TGTGCCAGCAAGCCTAGCGGGATGTCCTACGAGCAGTACTTC.

In this sample, this clone turned up once. The chain is built from TRBV29-1 and TRBJ2-1; D may be TRBD2 (6 bases). From germline, CDR1 is SQVTM and CDR2 ANQGSEA. V was shortened by 8 bases and J by 2 bases, with 13 bases between the two germline ends. The CDR3 length is 13 residues. The CDR3 DNA follows: TGCAGCTCCTCTAGCGCGACCTACAATGAGCAGTTCTTC. Translation: CSSSSATYNEQFF.

The chain carries TRBV29-1 and TRBJ2-7, with TRBD1 as a possible D gene (5 bases). The CDR3 runs to 11 residues. Germline V gene data show CDR1 as SQVTM and CDR2 as ANQGSEA. The germline V and J ends were trimmed by 7 bases and 3 bases, with 10 bases remaining between them. Here the CDR3 reads CSATTDYEQYF. DNA for the CDR3: TGCAGCGCCACGACAGACTACGAGCAGTACTTC.

This sequence joins TRBV4-1 and TRBJ2-7; 8 bases line up with TRBD2. This CDR3 has 15 amino acids. Looked up from germline, CDR1 is MGHRA and CDR2 is YSYEKL. V shed 4 bases, J shed 3 bases, and the junction held 8 bases outside the gene matches. Here the CDR3 DNA reads TGCGCCAGCAGCCGAGGAGCGGGGGAGGACTACGAGCAGTACTTC. It codes for CASSRGAGEDYEQYF.

The rearrangement uses TRBV7-2 and TRBJ2-1, with 9 nucleotides matching TRBD2. This CDR3 region has 14 residues. With 6 bases clipped from V and 7 bases from J, the junction kept 7 bases outside the gene matches. Germline V gene data show CDR1 as SGHTA and CDR2 as FQGNSA. For the CDR3, the DNA is TGTGCCAGCAGTCCCCCGACTAGCGGAAATGAGCAGTTCTTC. Its translation: CASSPPTSGNEQFF.

This clone has a single count. This rearrangement joins TRBV20-1 to TRBJ1-1, with no clear D. CDR1 is DFQATT, CDR2 SNEGSKA, per germline (reference sequence). V lost 3 bases and J lost 0, with 11 bases in between. This CDR3 has 14 amino acids. CDR3 amino acids: CSASAGPLNTEAFF. The CDR3 bases are TGCAGTGCTAGTGCGGGTCCACTGAACACTGAAGCTTTCTTT.

The chain couples TRBV6-5 to TRBJ2-1; tentative D call: TRBD1 (6 bases). Germline values: CDR1 MNHEY, CDR2 SVGAGI. Trimming removed 0 bases from V and 6 bases from J, with 9 bases in between. The CDR3 runs to 14 residues. The CDR3 DNA reads TGTGCCAGCAGTTACTCTATCAGGGGCAATGAGCAGTTCTTC. This sequence encodes CASSYSIRGNEQFF.

The chain uses TRBV6-5 and TRBJ2-5, with 8 bases that match TRBD2. Trimming removed 2 bases from V and 1 base from J; junction bases left unmatched: 6. Germline CDR1 and CDR2: MNHEY and SVGAGI. The CDR3 length is 16 residues. The DNA of the CDR3 is TGTGCCAGCAGTTACGGAAGGACTAGCCTCCAAGAGACCCAGTACTTC. Its translation: CASSYGRTSLQETQYF.

The rearrangement links TRBV5-1 to TRBJ2-3, with 7 bases that match TRBD1. Germline V lookup: CDR1 SGHRS, CDR2 YFSETQ. The CDR3 consists of 15 residues. The V and J ends lost 6 bases and 2 bases, in that order; junction bases with no gene match: 9. DNA for the CDR3: TGCGCCAGCACCGCAACAGGGGTGAACACAGATACGCAGTATTTT. Translated: CASTATGVNTDTQYF.

The chain recombines TRBV28 with TRBJ1-5; 7 bases fit TRBD1. The ends lost 5 bases at V and 1 base at J; junction bases unmatched: 5. This CDR3 comprises 15 residues. Germline V gene data show CDR1 as MDHEN and CDR2 as SYDVKM. CDR3 amino acids: CASSPTGESNQPQHF. For the CDR3, the DNA is TGTGCCAGCAGTCCTACAGGGGAAAGCAATCAGCCCCAGCATTTT.

This clone occurred a few times. The chain has TRBV7-2 and TRBJ2-7; TRBD2 is a possible D gene (6 bases). V gave up 2 bases and J gave up 2 bases, with 13 bases separating them. Germline CDR1 is SGHTA and CDR2 is FQGNSA. This CDR3 has 15 residues. The CDR3 region is CASSLRRGVTYEQYF. CDR3 nucleotides: TGTGCCAGCAGCTTAAGGCGGGGCGTAACCTACGAGCAGTACTTC.

In nucleotides, the CDR3 is TGTGCCAGCAGTTCAACGGGTCCCCACTATGAGCAGTTCTTC. Protein sequence: CASSSTGPHYEQFF. The chain joins TRBV28 to TRBJ2-1; D ambiguous. Germline loops: CDR1 MDHEN, CDR2 SYDVKM. CDR3 length: 14 amino acids. Deletions cut 4 bases from V and 8 bases from J, with 15 bases between.

Here the CDR3 DNA reads TGTGCCAGCAGTTACGAGTTGGCGGGGAATAATTCACCCCTCCACTTT. It translates to CASSYELAGNNSPLHF. The chain recombines TRBV6-5 with TRBJ1-6; D unresolved. V lost 2 bases, J lost 5 bases, and 13 bases lay in between. CDR3 length: 16 amino acids. CDR1 and CDR2 (germline): MNHEY, SVGAGI.

The rearrangement joins TRBV24-1 to TRBJ2-3, with D possibly being TRBD2 (6 bases). V lost 6 bases, J lost 4 bases, and 13 bases lay in between. This CDR3 comprises 14 residues. Germline loops: CDR1 KGHDR, CDR2 SFDVKD. DNA for the CDR3: TGTGCCACCAGTCCGGGCGGGGTCTCAGATACGCAGTATTTT. This gives the protein CATSPGGVSDTQYF.

This chain joins TRBV6-5 and TRBJ2-3; D perhaps matches TRBD1 (5 bases). Germline CDR1 is MNHEY and CDR2 is SVGAGI. The CDR3 has 14 residues. Trimming shortened V by 6 bases and J by 1 base, and 11 bases separated the two germline ends. CDR3 bases: TGTGCCAGCAGCCATACAGGACGCACAGATACGCAGTATTTT. It specifies CASSHTGRTDTQYF.

In regard to this clone: This CDR3 is also generated by other DNA sequences in the sample. The rearrangement links TRBV15 to TRBJ1-2; no firm D call. The CDR3 has 13 residues. The V end lost 0 bases, the J end lost 4 bases, and 6 bases lay between the germline ends. Germline CDR1 is LNHNV and CDR2 is YYDKDF (reference sequence). The CDR3 protein is CATSRDRSYGYTF. CDR3 nucleotide sequence: TGTGCCACCAGCAGAGATCGCAGCTATGGCTACACCTTC.

The chain employs TRBV11-3 and TRBJ2-1, with TRBD2 identical over 7 bases. Trimming at V came to 1 base and at J to 0 bases, leaving 0 bases not matched to a gene. CDR1 and CDR2 (germline): SGHNT, YENEEA. This CDR3 spans 15 amino acids. CDR3 region: CASSLGGSSYNEQFF. CDR3 in DNA: TGTGCCAGCAGCTTAGGCGGGAGCTCCTACAATGAGCAGTTCTTC.

The rearrangement joins TRBV4-1 to TRBJ1-2; D might be TRBD1 (6 bases). Germline values: CDR1 MGHRA, CDR2 YSYEKL. CDR3 length: 15 residues. V lost 1 base and J 4 bases, leaving 13 bases between the germline ends. CDR3 DNA: TGCGCCAGCAGCCAAGTTCCCGGGACACCCTATGGCTACACCTTC. As protein: CASSQVPGTPYGYTF.

This sequence joins TRBV28 and TRBJ2-7; D may be TRBD1 (5 bases). The CDR3 spans 13 residues. The germline V gene has CDR1 MDHEN and CDR2 SYDVKM. V shed 6 bases and J shed 3 bases, with 12 bases lying between them. The CDR3 DNA sequence: TGTGCCAGCAGGCGTGACAGAAGCTACGAGCAGTACTTC. Its translation is CASRRDRSYEQYF.

This rearrangement joins TRBV19 to TRBJ1-6; 7 positions agree with TRBD1. The V gene's germline CDR1 is LNHDA and CDR2 SQIVND (reference sequence). The ends lost 5 bases at V and 7 bases at J; junction bases unmatched: 11. This CDR3 is 16 amino acids long. The chain's CDR3 is CASSLWRGQKNSPLHF. For the CDR3, the DNA is TGTGCCAGTAGTCTGTGGCGGGGACAGAAGAATTCACCCCTCCACTTT.